This T cell receptor (beta chain) was recovered during a study of control samples from healthy donors and cancer patients. CDR3 length: 15 residues. Trimming stripped 8 bases from V and 2 bases from J, with 16 bases between. Germline CDR1 and CDR2: LNHDA and SQIVND (reference sequence). Only in-frame clones appear in the TCRdb table, and some are missing; sequencing was by immunoSEQ multiplex PCR. The repertoire has around 200,000 clones, about 95% of them found once; the top ten carry approximately 1.4%. V is TRBV19 and J is TRBJ1-3; D is ambiguous. This TCR came from a man between 50 and 59 years old in good health. Sequenced material: blood. CDR3 sequence reads: CASREGGRAGNTIYF. CDR3 coding DNA: TGTGCCAGTCGGGAGGGAGGACGCGCTGGAAACACCATATATTTT. Variable domain in full (rest from reference TRBV19 and TRBJ1-3): DGGITQSPKYLFRKEGQNVTLSCEQNLNHDAMYWYRQDPGQGLRLIYYSQIVNDFQKGDIAEGYSVSREKKESFPLTVTSAQKNPTAFYLCASREGGRAGNTIYFGEGSWLTVV.